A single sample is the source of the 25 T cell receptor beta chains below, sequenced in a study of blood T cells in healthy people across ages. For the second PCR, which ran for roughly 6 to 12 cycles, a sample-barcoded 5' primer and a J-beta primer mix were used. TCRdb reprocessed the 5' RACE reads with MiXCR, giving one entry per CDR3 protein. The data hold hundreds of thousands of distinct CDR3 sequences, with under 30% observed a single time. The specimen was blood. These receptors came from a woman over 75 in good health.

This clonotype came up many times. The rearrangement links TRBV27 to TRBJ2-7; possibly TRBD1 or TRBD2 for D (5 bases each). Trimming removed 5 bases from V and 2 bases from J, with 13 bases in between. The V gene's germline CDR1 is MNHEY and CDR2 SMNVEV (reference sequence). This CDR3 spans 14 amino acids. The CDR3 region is CASSPGRRTYEQYF. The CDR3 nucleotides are TGTGCCAGCAGTCCGGGACGGAGGACCTACGAGCAGTACTTC.

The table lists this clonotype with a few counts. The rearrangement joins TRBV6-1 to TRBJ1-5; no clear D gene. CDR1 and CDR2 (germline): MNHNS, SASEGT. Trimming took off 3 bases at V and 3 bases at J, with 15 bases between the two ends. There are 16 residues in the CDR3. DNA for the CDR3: TGTGCCAGCAGTGATCCCGGAGAGGGATACAATCAGCCCCAGCATTTT. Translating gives CASSDPGEGYNQPQHF.

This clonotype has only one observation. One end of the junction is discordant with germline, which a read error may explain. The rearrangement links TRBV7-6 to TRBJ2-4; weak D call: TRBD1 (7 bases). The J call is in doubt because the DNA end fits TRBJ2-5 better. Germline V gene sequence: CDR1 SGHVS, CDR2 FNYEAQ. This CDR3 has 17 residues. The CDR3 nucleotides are TGTGCCAACAGCTTTGCCCCCCCCGGAGGGGGCCAGGAGACCCAGTACTTC. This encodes CANSFAPPGGGQETQYF.

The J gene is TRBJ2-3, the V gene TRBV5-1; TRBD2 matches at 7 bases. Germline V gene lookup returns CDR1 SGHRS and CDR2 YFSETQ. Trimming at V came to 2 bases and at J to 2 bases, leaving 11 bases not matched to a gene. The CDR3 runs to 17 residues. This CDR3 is CASSFRLATPITDTQYF. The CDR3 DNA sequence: TGCGCCAGCAGCTTTCGACTAGCCACCCCTATCACAGATACGCAGTATTTT.

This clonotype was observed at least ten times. CDR3 nucleotide sequence: TGTGCCACCAGCAGAGATCTGCGGGGGGCCCCGGGAGATACGCAGTATTTT. This translates into CATSRDLRGAPGDTQYF. The gene calls are TRBV15 and TRBJ2-3; 8 nucleotides align to TRBD2. V lost 0 bases and J lost 5; bases outside the gene matches: 10. Germline V gene sequence: CDR1 LNHNV, CDR2 YYDKDF (reference sequence). The CDR3 is 17 residues long.

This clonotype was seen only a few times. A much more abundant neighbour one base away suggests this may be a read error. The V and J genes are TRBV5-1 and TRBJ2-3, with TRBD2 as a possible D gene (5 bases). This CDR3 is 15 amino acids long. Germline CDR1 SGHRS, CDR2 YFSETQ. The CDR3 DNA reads TGCGCCGGCAGCCTCGGACTCGGAGGTACAGATACGCAGTATTTT. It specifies CAGSLGLGGTDTQYF.

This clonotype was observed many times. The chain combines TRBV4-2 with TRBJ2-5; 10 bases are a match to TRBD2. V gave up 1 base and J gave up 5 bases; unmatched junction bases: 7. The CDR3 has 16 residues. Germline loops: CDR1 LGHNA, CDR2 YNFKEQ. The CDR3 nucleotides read TGTGCCAGCAGCCAAGGTCGAAGCGGGGGGGTGGAGACCCAGTACTTC. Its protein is CASSQGRSGGVETQYF.

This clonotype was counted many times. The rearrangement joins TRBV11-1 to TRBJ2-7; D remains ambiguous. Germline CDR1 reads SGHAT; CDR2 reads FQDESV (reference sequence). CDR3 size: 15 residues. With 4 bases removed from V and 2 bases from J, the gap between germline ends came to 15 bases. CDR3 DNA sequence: TGTGCCAGCAGCTCCTTTAATACAAATCCCTACGAGCAGTACTTC. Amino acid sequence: CASSSFNTNPYEQYF.

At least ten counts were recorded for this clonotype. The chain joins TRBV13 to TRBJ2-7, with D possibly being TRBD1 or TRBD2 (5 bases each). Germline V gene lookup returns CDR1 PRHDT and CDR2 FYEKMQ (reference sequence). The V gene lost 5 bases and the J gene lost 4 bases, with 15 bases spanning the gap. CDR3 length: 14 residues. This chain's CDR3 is CASSPRETRYEQYF. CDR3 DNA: TGTGCCAGCAGCCCCAGGGAGACGAGGTACGAGCAGTACTTC.

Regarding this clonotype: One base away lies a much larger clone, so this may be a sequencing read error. Here the CDR3 DNA reads TGTGCCAGCAGTTACTCATACCTCCTAGCGGGTTACTCAGCGGGGGCGTGGTCTGAGCAGTTCTTC. It yields the protein CASSYSYLLAGYSAGAWSEQFF. The chain combines TRBV6-2 or TRBV6-3 with TRBJ2-1, with 8 nucleotides matching TRBD2. CDR3 length equals 22 residues. V shed 0 bases and J 9 bases; nucleotides not matched to a gene: 28. The germline gives CDR1 MNHEY, CDR2 SVGEGT.

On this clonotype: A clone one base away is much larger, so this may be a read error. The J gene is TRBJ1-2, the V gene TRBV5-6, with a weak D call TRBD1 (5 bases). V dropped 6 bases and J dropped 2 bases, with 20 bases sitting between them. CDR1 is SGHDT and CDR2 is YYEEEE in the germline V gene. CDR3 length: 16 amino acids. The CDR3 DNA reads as TGTGCCAGCACCCTCCGTAGGGGACGGAGAAACTATGGCTACACCTTC. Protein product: CASTLRRGRRNYGYTF.

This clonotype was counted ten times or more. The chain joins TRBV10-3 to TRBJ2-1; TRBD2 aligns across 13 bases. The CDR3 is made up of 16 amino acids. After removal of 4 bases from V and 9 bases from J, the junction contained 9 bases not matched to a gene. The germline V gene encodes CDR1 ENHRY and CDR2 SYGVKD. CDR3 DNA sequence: TGTGCCATCAGTGCTCAAGGACTAGCGGGGGCTGGTGAGCAGTTCTTC. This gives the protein CAISAQGLAGAGEQFF.

The CDR3 region has the DNA TGCAGTGCTAGAGATGGGACACGCGACCCCGTGAACACTGAAGCTTTCTTT. Its translation is CSARDGTRDPVNTEAFF. V gene TRBV20-1 combines with J gene TRBJ1-1, with D perhaps TRBD1 (6 bases). Germline CDR1 and CDR2: DFQATT and SNEGSKA (reference sequence). Trimming left V 0 bases short and J 0 bases short, with 17 bases between. The CDR3 extends over 17 amino acids.

The CDR3: CASSYGQGALRNEQFF. For the CDR3, the DNA is TGTGCCAGCAGTTACGGACAGGGGGCTCTGAGAAATGAGCAGTTCTTC. This rearrangement joins TRBV6-6 to TRBJ2-1, with 11 bases lining up with TRBD1. CDR1 and CDR2 from the germline V gene are MNHNY and SVGAGI (reference sequence). The trim removed 2 bases at V and 7 bases at J, leaving 7 bases unmatched. The CDR3 runs to 16 residues.

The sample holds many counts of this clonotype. The CDR3: CSVSRDRGRGEQYF. The CDR3 region has the DNA TGCAGCGTTTCGCGGGACAGGGGGCGTGGAGAGCAGTACTTC. V and J are TRBV29-1 and TRBJ2-7; 12 nucleotides line up with TRBD1. The germline V gene encodes CDR1 SQVTM and CDR2 ANQGSEA. The CDR3 is 14 amino acids. V lost 5 bases to trimming and J lost 7 bases; unmatched junction nucleotides: 9.

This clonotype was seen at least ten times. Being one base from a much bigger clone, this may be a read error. The CDR3 spells CASSANGGIFREQYF. In DNA, the CDR3 is TGTGCCAGCAGCGCTAACGGGGGGATCTTTCGGGAGCAGTACTTC. The V call is TRBV7-9, the J call TRBJ2-7; TRBD2 aligns across 7 bases. Losses at the gene ends were 5 bases for V and 7 bases for J; bases not matched to a gene: 14. The CDR3 is 15 residues long. Germline lookup yields CDR1 SEHNR and CDR2 FQNEAQ (reference sequence).

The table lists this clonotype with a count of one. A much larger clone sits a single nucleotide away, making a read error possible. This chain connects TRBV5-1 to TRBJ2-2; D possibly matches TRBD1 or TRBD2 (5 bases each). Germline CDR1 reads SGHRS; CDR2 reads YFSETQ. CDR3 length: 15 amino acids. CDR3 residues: CASSPQGPNTGERFF. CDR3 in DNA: TGCGCCAGCAGCCCTCAGGGACCGAACACCGGGGAGCGGTTTTTT.

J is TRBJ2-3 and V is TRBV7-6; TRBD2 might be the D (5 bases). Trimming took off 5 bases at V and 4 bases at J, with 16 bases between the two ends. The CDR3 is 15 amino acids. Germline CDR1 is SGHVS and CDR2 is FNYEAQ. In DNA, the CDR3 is TGTGCCAGCAGCCTCGGGGTTTTAGTCGCAGATACGCAGTATTTT. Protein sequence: CASSLGVLVADTQYF.

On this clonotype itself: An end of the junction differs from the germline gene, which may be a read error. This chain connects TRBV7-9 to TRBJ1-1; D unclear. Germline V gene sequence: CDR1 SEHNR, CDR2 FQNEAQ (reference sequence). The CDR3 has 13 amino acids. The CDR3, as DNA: TGTGTCAGCAGCACATCCGCCGACACTGAAGCTTTCTTT. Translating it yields CVSSTSADTEAFF. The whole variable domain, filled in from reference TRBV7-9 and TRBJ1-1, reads DTGVSQNPRHKITKRGQNVTFRCDPISEHNRLYWYRQTLGQGPEFLTYFQNEAQLEKSRLLSDRFSAERPKGSFSTLEIQRTEQGDSAMYLCVSSTSADTEAFFGQGTRLTVV.

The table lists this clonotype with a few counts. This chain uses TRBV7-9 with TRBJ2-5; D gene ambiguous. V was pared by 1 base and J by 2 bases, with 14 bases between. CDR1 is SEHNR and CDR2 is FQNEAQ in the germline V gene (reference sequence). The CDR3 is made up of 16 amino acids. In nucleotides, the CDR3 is TGTGCCAGCAGCTTAGGTTTCTGGGCAGCACAAGAGACCCAGTACTTC. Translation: CASSLGFWAAQETQYF.

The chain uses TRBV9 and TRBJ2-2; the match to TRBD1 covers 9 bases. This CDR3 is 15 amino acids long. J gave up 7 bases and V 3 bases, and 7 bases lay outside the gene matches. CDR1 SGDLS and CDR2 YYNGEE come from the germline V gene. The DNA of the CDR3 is TGTGCCAGCAGCGCCGGGACAGGGTTTGACGGGGAGCTGTTTTTT. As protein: CASSAGTGFDGELFF.

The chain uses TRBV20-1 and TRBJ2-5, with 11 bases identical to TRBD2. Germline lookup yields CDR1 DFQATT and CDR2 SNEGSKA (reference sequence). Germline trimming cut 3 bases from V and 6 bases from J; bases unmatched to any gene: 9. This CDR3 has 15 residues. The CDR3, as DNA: TGCAGTGCTAGCCCCCCTAGCGGGGGGTTAAAGACCCAGTACTTC. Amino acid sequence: CSASPPSGGLKTQYF.

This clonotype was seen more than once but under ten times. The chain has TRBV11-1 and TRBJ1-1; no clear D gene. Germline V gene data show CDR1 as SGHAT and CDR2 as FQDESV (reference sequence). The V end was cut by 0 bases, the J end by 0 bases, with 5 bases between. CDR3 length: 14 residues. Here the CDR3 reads CASSLAPVNTEAFF. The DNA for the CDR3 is TGTGCCAGCAGCTTAGCGCCGGTGAACACTGAAGCTTTCTTT. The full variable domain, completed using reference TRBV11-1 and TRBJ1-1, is EAEVAQSPRYKITEKSQAVAFWCDPISGHATLYWYRQILGQGPELLVQFQDESVVDDSQLPKDRFSAERLKGVDSTLKIQPAELGDSAMYLCASSLAPVNTEAFFGQGTRLTVV.

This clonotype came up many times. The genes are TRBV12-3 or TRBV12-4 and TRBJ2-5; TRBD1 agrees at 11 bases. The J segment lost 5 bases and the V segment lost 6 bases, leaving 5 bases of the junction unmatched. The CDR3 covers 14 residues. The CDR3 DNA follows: TGTGCCAGCAGCCGGACAGGGGGCGCGGAGACCCAGTACTTC. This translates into CASSRTGGAETQYF.

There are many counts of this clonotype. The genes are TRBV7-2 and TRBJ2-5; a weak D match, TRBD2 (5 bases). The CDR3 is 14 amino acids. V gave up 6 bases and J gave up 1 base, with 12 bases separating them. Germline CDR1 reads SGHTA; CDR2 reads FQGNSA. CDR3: CASSSTAGQETQYF. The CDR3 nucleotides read TGTGCCAGCAGTTCGACCGCGGGCCAAGAGACCCAGTACTTC.